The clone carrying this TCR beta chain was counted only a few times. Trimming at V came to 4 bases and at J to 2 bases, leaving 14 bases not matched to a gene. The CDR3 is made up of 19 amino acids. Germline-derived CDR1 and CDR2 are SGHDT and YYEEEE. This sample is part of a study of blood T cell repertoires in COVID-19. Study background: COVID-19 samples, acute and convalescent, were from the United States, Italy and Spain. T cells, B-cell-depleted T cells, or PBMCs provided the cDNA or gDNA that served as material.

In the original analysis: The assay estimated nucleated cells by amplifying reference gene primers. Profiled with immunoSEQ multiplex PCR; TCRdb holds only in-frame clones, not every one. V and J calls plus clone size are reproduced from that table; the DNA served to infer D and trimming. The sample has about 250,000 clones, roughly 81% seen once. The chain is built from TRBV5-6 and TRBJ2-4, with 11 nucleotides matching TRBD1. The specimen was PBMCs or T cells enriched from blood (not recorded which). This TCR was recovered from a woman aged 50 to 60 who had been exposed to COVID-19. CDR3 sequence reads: CASSPLGTGGEGSKNIQYF. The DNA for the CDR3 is TGTGCCAGCAGCCCTTTGGGGACAGGGGGAGAGGGTTCCAAAAACATTCAGTACTTC.